The rows below give T cell receptor beta chains drawn from one sample of a study of OX40 agonist ivuxolimab in advanced cancers. The data were produced by immunoSEQ multiplex PCR, yet TCRdb's version contains in-frame clones alone and is incomplete. The repertoire holds about 69,000 clones, about 89% seen once, with 13% to 15% in the top ten. The material was CD4+ or CD8+ T cells sorted from blood, obtained in a trial of the OX40 agonist ivuxolimab. Source of these receptors: an adult with an advanced solid tumor such as melanoma, head and neck, liver or kidney cancer. Each CDR3 is given with its conserved first and last residue. Each record gives: D gene, V gene, J gene, clone size, CDR3 DNA, CDR3 protein. D genes are given only for firm matches. A clone size is listed for some rows: how often the clone was seen (once, few, many), or a class if it is expanded.

NA	TRBV28	TRBJ1-2	NA	TGTGCCAGCACCCCGGGATTTGTTATGACGGAGGCCCCGGACTATGGCTACACCTTC	CASTPGFVMTEAPDYGYTF
NA	TRBV18	TRBJ1-1	NA	TGTGCCAGCTCACCGGGGAGCACTGAAGCTTTCTTT	CASSPGSTEAFF
TRBD1	TRBV4-3	TRBJ2-7	NA	TGCGCCAGCAGCCAAGTTCCAGGGGGCTCCTACGAGCAGTACTTC	CASSQVPGGSYEQYF
NA	TRBV4-2	TRBJ1-2	NA	TGTGCCAGCAGCCAAGATGGGGGCTACACCTTC	CASSQDGGYTF
NA	TRBV15	TRBJ2-7	NA	TGTGCCACCAGCAGAGACCCCCTTTTGTACGAGCAGTACTTC	CATSRDPLLYEQYF
NA	TRBV6-5	TRBJ1-1	NA	TGTGCCAGCAGTTACTTTGGGACGAACACTGAAGCTTTCTTT	CASSYFGTNTEAFF
TRBD2	TRBV5-4	TRBJ2-1	NA	TGTGCCAGCAGCTTTGATGGGACTAGCGATGAGCAGTTCTTC	CASSFDGTSDEQFF
NA	TRBV9	TRBJ1-2	NA	TGTGCCAGCAGCGTGGGGCCCTCTACGAGCCAGGATGGCTACACCTTC	CASSVGPSTSQDGYTF
NA	TRBV10-1	TRBJ1-5	NA	TGCGCCAGCACCACTCGGGGAGGGCGAGATCAGCCCCAGCATTTT	CASTTRGGRDQPQHF
TRBD1	TRBV23-1	TRBJ2-1	NA	TGCGCCAGCAGTCGCCGACAGGGGCGAGGCAATGAGCAGTTCTTC	CASSRRQGRGNEQFF
TRBD1	TRBV7-9	TRBJ1-3	NA	TGTGCCAGCAGCTCCTTCAGGGGGAACGGAAACACCATATATTTT	CASSSFRGNGNTIYF
NA	TRBV6-5	TRBJ2-7	NA	TGTGCCAGCAGTTATGATTTACCGCTTTCCTACGAGCAGTACTTC	CASSYDLPLSYEQYF
NA	TRBV19	TRBJ2-2	NA	TGTGCCAGTAGTATTCCCCCGGCGAACACCGGGGAGCTGTTTTTT	CASSIPPANTGELFF
NA	TRBV4-3	TRBJ2-5	NA	TGCGCCAGCAGCCAAGGAAAAAAGCTGATCGAAGAGACCCAGTACTTC	CASSQGKKLIEETQYF
TRBD1	TRBV28	TRBJ2-1	NA	TGTGCCAGCAGTCCCAGACAGGGGCGGAATGAGCAGTTCTTC	CASSPRQGRNEQFF
NA	TRBV9	TRBJ2-1	NA	TGTGCCAGCAGCGCCCCAAGCTCCTACAATGAGCAGTTCTTC	CASSAPSSYNEQFF
NA	TRBV11-2	TRBJ2-7	NA	TGTGCCAGCAGCCCACCGTTGGCAGGCTACGAGCAGTACTTC	CASSPPLAGYEQYF
TRBD2	TRBV29-1	TRBJ2-1	NA	TGCAGCGTTGACAGTTGGCTAGCGGGTGTTAACAATGAGCAGTTCTTC	CSVDSWLAGVNNEQFF
TRBD1	TRBV27	TRBJ2-5	NA	TGTGCCAGCAGTCCACGGACAGGGGGCTATGAGACCCAGTACTTC	CASSPRTGGYETQYF
NA	TRBV27	TRBJ2-3	NA	TGTGCCAGCAGTATGTTACAGGAAACAGATACGCAGTATTTT	CASSMLQETDTQYF
NA	TRBV11-3	TRBJ1-1	few	TGTGCCAGCAGCTTAGTTTTCCGGAACACTGAAGCTTTCTTT	CASSLVFRNTEAFF
NA	TRBV27	TRBJ1-5	NA	TGTGCCAGCAGCCTAGGGTTTTACAATCAGCCCCAGCATTTT	CASSLGFYNQPQHF
TRBD1	TRBV27	TRBJ2-7	NA	TGTGCCAGCAGTCCGTCCCCCGGGACAGGGACCTACGAGCAGTACTTC	CASSPSPGTGTYEQYF
NA	TRBV4-3	TRBJ2-1	NA	TGCGCCAGCAGCCTTACCGAGAGCTCCTACAATGAGCAGTTCTTC	CASSLTESSYNEQFF
NA	TRBV9	TRBJ1-2	NA	TGTGCCAGCAGCGGAGGAGGCAGTGACAACTATGGCTACACCTTC	CASSGGGSDNYGYTF
NA	TRBV29-1	TRBJ2-7	NA	TGCAGCGTTGGCGTTCAGGCGTCCTACGAGCAGTACTTC	CSVGVQASYEQYF
NA	TRBV30	TRBJ2-5	NA	TGTGCCTGGAGCACTGACTCATCGCTGAAAGAGACCCAGTACTTC	CAWSTDSSLKETQYF
NA	TRBV11-2	TRBJ2-3	NA	TGTGCCAGCAGCTTAACACCAAACGGGGGCGCAGAAGATACGCAGTATTTT	CASSLTPNGGAEDTQYF
NA	TRBV6-5	TRBJ2-1	NA	TGTGCCAGCAGTTACTCGGAGAGCGGGCCGTACAATGAGCAGTTCTTC	CASSYSESGPYNEQFF
NA	TRBV4-2	TRBJ2-7	NA	TGTGCCAGCAGCCAAGGGCTAGACCCTAACGAGCAGTACTTC	CASSQGLDPNEQYF
NA	TRBV11-2	TRBJ1-6	few	TGTGCCAGCACTTTTGGGGTCAGCTCCTATAATTCACCCCTCCACTTT	CASTFGVSSYNSPLHF